Sequencing of this T cell receptor beta chain was carried out in a study of cytomegalovirus exposure and HLA in healthy donors (dated by TCRdb to 2015 to 2018). For the study in its entirety: According to an earlier analysis of a few hundred of the donors, 150 million to 200 million T cells yielded 90 million to 140 million unique TCR beta sequences and about 300 Gb of sequence data. An early release that covered fewer than 800 HLA-typed donors contained 300 to 350 gigabases of sequencing data and around 80 million unique TCR sequences. Among the roughly 410 genotyped donors, around 81% belonged to the genetic ancestry cluster associated with self-reported Caucasian donors. The aim of the study was to test whether cataloging public T cell receptors could identify signatures of past pathogen exposure. The study profiled the T cell repertoires of hundreds of subjects by immunosequencing and related them to cytomegalovirus serostatus. In addition to the first cohort of roughly 670 subjects, a separate validation cohort of 100 to 150 different subjects was used. The study combined high-throughput TCR immunosequencing, statistical association of individual TCRs with disease status, and machine learning to predict cytomegalovirus infection status. In a later analysis, previously published TCR beta repertoires from several hundred donors were re-analyzed and high-resolution HLA genotyping was added so that TCR occurrence patterns could be studied. Rather than using new phenotypic data, the later analysis identified candidate immune exposures from TCR beta sequences and from how often those sequences occurred across donors. In an earlier analysis of 587 of the donors, high-throughput TCR beta sequencing was used to judge whether each TCR beta V gene segment behaved as functional or pseudogenic. Donor age, sex, ethnicity and CMV serostatus were collected together with the repertoire data. In a later genetic analysis, genome-wide SNP genotypes for about three fifths of the 666 donors were used, and that subset was treated as a discovery cohort. All discovery cohort repertoires had been generated on a single sequencing platform. Both class I and class II loci were covered by HLA typing, at four-digit resolution. The number of donors typed differed by locus, with about 629-630 for A, B, C, DRB1 and DQB1, roughly 520 for DQA1, 600 to 610 for DPA1, and approximately 470 for DPB1. Because of strong linkage in the cohort, roughly 5 DR-DQ haplotypes were treated as single units for association and clustering. On average, approximately 250,000 unique TCR beta nucleotide sequences were sequenced per donor among some 430 genotyped donors of the cohort, with about 17% of those sequences being non-productive. The paper's findings and limits, for the study overall: Presence/absence analyses assumed roughly uniform sequencing depth across donors, an assumption that may not hold. Linkage disequilibrium might explain the correlated functional status among segregating V segments, but an unknown experimental factor could not be excluded. Some IMGT-functional V segments, including TRBV6-2 and TRBV6-3, could not be distinguished by the 87-base-pair reads and were therefore excluded. A few of the identified cytomegalovirus-associated TCR beta chains were confirmed in vitro to be specific for cytomegalovirus antigens. The classifier was reported to diagnose cytomegalovirus status with high specificity and sensitivity in both the original and validation cohorts. According to a later analysis, TCR association rates differed among HLA loci, with DRB1 alleles showing the most associated TCRs and HLA-C alleles showing the fewest. An association between a missense DCLRE1C variant and V-gene and J-gene trimming of TCR beta chains was found in a later genetic analysis and replicated in an independent cohort. The authors suggested that the approach could potentially be generalized to other disease states and immunological phenotypes. At a false discovery rate of 0.05, a later analysis linked some 18,000 TCR beta sequences to specific HLA alleles. Most TCR sequences were seen in very few donors, while some public TCRs were found in many individuals. The sequencing pipeline was judged likely to have produced a cluster of highly shared sequence variants as a technical artifact. Assigning TCR associations to individual alleles was difficult when HLA alleles, especially DR and DQ, strongly co-occurred. A further reported finding was that TCR beta sequences accurately predicted the HLA-A and HLA-B alleles for most subjects in the first cohort. In a later analysis, HLA-associated TCR beta chains were found to be more clonally expanded and to have lower generation probabilities than equally common non-associated chains. The study gave a list of about 150 TCR beta chains associated with cytomegalovirus. The only immune exposure information available for the cohort was CMV serostatus. The cohort was sequenced for TCR beta chains only, and without alpha or paired-chain data the features that could be detected were limited. Because HLA typing was unavailable for some donors at each locus, only the typed subset was used in association tests. Because counts were too low, 15 to 20 rarely observed V segments, including chromosome 9 orphons, were left out of the earlier analysis of a few hundred of the donors. According to a later genetic analysis, donors in an Asian-associated ancestry cluster had fewer N-insertions in productive TCRs than the roughly 670-donor mean. Most CMV-associated TCR beta chains appeared to be HLA-restricted in a later analysis, and the HLA associations seemed to be driven largely by CMV exposure. In an earlier analysis of approximately 590 of the donors, most TCR beta V segments were observed in productive rearrangements about 87% or about 30% of the time, broadly matching IMGT annotations. According to a later analysis, parvovirus B19, influenza, CMV and Epstein-Barr virus appeared linked to several top co-occurrence clusters.

Trimming takes 1 base off V and 5 bases off J; junction bases not matched to a gene: 3. CDR1 and CDR2 were assigned from the germline V gene (reference sequence) as LNHDA and SQIVND. The CDR3 goes from the cysteine to the phenylalanine over 15 residues. Left in the record is the CDR3 DNA by itself, 45 bases read in frame from the first base. The library was produced with the immunoSEQ multiplex PCR assay. The multiplex PCR relied on a mix of 60 forward primers for TCR Vbeta segments and 13 reverse primers for TCR Jbeta segments. The CDR3 region of rearranged TCR beta genes was amplified from genomic DNA by a multiplex PCR assay. The amplified TCR beta libraries were sequenced on the Illumina HiSeq System as 87-base-pair reads. In the authors' own workflow: In a later analysis, tens of millions of unique TCR beta chains were counted across the approximately 670 repertoires, and roughly 11 million of these chains were shared by at least two donors. A nearest-neighbor algorithm error-corrected the raw reads and collapsed the reads into unique sequences, merging closely related sequences to remove PCR and sequencing errors. Alignment of CDR3 sequences to IMGT reference sequences was used to assign V, D and J gene segments. For a sequence to be retained, a match of at least six nucleotides to both a V gene segment and a J gene segment was required. Rearrangements were classified as productive when the CDR3 lacked stop codons and remained in frame with V and J, and all other rearrangements were classified as non-productive. CDR3 was defined by IMGT convention, running from the second conserved V-encoded cysteine to the conserved J-encoded phenylalanine. In an earlier analysis of around 640 of the donors, sequences lacking an unambiguous match to a single V gene segment were excluded. An earlier analysis of 587 of the donors classified V segments as functional when productive rearrangements were above 56.7% and as segregating when the standard deviation between donors was above 5%. To diagnose cytomegalovirus status from the catalog of TCR beta chain sequences, a statistical classification framework was built. In a later analysis, TCR nucleotide sequences were compared against IMGT/GENE-DB human TR gene sequences so that V and J genes could be assigned. Using the TCRdist pipeline, a later analysis assigned CDR3 sequences along with most-parsimonious VDJ recombination scenarios. In a later analysis, each TCR beta chain was defined by its CDR3 amino acid sequence together with its V-gene family, and reads without a unique V-gene family were excluded. As a way to deal with suspected cross-contamination and a sequencing artifact, a later analysis dropped 450 to 600 nucleotide sequences that were highly shared and had low generation probability. For each public chain, a later analysis derived a clonal expansion index from normalized ranks of inferred template counts within each repertoire. Generation probabilities in a later analysis came from a VDJ recombination model fitted to out-of-frame rearrangements, and those results were checked against IGoR. In a later analysis, hypergeometric tests were used to score TCR-TCR, TCR-HLA and TCR-CMV co-occurrence, with a repertoire-size bias correction applied to TCR pairs. In a later analysis, false discovery rates were estimated by permuting HLA or CMV assignments 20 times. A later analysis grouped co-occurring TCRs with DBSCAN, adding TCRdist sequence similarity when clustering within HLA-allele-positive subsets. For co-occurrence clustering, repertoires with fewer than 30,000 or more than 120,000 public chains were excluded, along with about five repertoires with anomalous nucleotide sharing. The source is immuneACCESS, and TCRdb retained only in-frame sequences with V and J called. Part of the clones is not carried over; for the studies checked, unresolved V genes explain less than half of this, and the remainder is unexplained. V, J and clone size are those of that table, while D and trimming were read from the DNA. This sample has some 150,000 clones in its table, and around 79% of those were observed once. The top ten clones comprise around 4% of the sample.

Notes on this clone: Its specific antigen is unknown. Base qualities are not at hand, and no much larger clone is one base apart.

The cohort comprised fewer than 700 healthy bone marrow donors. At the time of sampling, every cohort member was nominally healthy, though immune exposures that went unrecorded were likely present. The donor was CMV seronegative and was included in the group of hundreds of seronegative cohort members. Each donor provided a peripheral blood sample, and peripheral blood mononuclear cells were used for TCR beta sequencing. The Qiagen DNeasy Blood Extraction Kit was used to extract genomic DNA from the blood cell samples. The rearranged chain carries TRBV19 and TRBJ2-5, and 11 bases in between align with TRBD2. This TCR came from a man aged 40-49 years in good health and CMV-seronegative. Sequences were obtained from PBMCs. The CDR3: CASSIVAGGHETQYF. The DNA sequence reads TGTGCCAGTAGTATAGTAGCGGGGGGGCATGAGACCCAGTACTTC.